This entry lists 22 T cell receptor beta chains sequenced from one sample in a study of beta chain features in type 1 diabetes. Regarding the study as a whole: All four CD4+ subsets of Type 1 diabetes patients contained TCRB CDR3s that were moderately but significantly shorter.

The antigens of these receptors remain unknown. Expressed TCRB transcripts were sequenced because the entire RNA isolate underwent reverse transcription. Libraries were prepared by immunoSEQ multiplex PCR; TCRdb keeps only in-frame clonotypes and omits some of them. The sample lists about 260,000 clones, about a fifth seen once, with around 0.03% in the top ten. The material sequenced was naive CD4+ T cells from blood. Receptors originate from a woman between 40 and 55 years old with type 1 diabetes.

In this sample, this clone turned up a few times. V gene TRBV6-5 combines with J gene TRBJ2-6; D gene uncertain. CDR1 MNHEY and CDR2 SVGAGI come from the germline V gene. The CDR3 totals 16 residues. V dropped 0 bases and J dropped 0 bases, with 6 bases sitting between them. The CDR3 protein is CASSYSLNSGANVLTF. The CDR3 DNA sequence: TGTGCCAGCAGTTACTCGTTAAACTCTGGGGCCAACGTCCTGACTTTC.

The chain recombines TRBV9 with TRBJ2-2, with D maybe TRBD1 (6 bases). The V end was cut by 0 bases, the J end by 5 bases, with 11 bases between. The CDR3 is 15 amino acids. CDR1 SGDLS and CDR2 YYNGEE come from the germline V gene. The CDR3 sequence is CASSVDGQKTGELFF. The CDR3 nucleotides read TGTGCCAGCAGCGTAGACGGACAGAAAACCGGGGAGCTGTTTTTT.

This clone was found a few times. The chain couples TRBV9 to TRBJ1-4; a weak D match, TRBD1 (6 bases). Trimming stripped 0 bases from V and 8 bases from J, with 14 bases between. Germline V gene lookup returns CDR1 SGDLS and CDR2 YYNGEE. The CDR3 length is 15 residues. CDR3 nucleotides: TGTGCCAGCAGCGTAGCAGGGGATCCTGAGGAAAAACTGTTTTTT. It codes for CASSVAGDPEEKLFF.

This clone has just a few counts. The chain couples TRBV18 to TRBJ1-1, with unresolved D. The CDR3 has 16 amino acids. The germline V and J ends were trimmed by 2 bases and 0 bases, with 13 bases remaining between them. The germline V gene has CDR1 KGHSH and CDR2 LQKENI. Written as DNA, the CDR3 is TGTGCCAGCTCACCAGGGAGGGTTGGGGTGAACACTGAAGCTTTCTTT. Translated, it gives CASSPGRVGVNTEAFF.

The chain is built from TRBV5-1 and TRBJ2-1; 7 bases align to TRBD2. Germline CDR1 is SGHRS and CDR2 is YFSETQ. The CDR3 sequence is 15 residues long. V was pared by 7 bases and J by 4 bases, with 11 bases of the junction left unmatched. The CDR3: CASLQWGGPYNEQFF. CDR3 in DNA: TGCGCCAGCCTCCAATGGGGAGGGCCGTACAATGAGCAGTTCTTC.

This clone turned up a few times. The same CDR3 also results from other DNA sequences found in this sample. V usage is TRBV5-1 and J usage is TRBJ2-1; D not resolved. This CDR3 is 15 amino acids long. V dropped 1 base and J dropped 0 bases, with 8 bases sitting between them. CDR1 and CDR2 from the germline V gene are SGHRS and YFSETQ. The CDR3 reads CASSLQASSYNEQFF. The CDR3 region has the DNA TGCGCCAGCAGCTTGCAAGCGAGCTCCTACAATGAGCAGTTCTTC.

In this sample, this clone turned up a few times. V and J are TRBV28 and TRBJ1-4; D is unresolved. The germline V gene has CDR1 MDHEN and CDR2 SYDVKM. The CDR3 totals 14 residues. V was clipped by 3 bases and J by 2 bases, with 7 bases between them. The CDR3: CASSLGRTNEKLFF. The CDR3 nucleotides read TGTGCCAGCAGTTTGGGGAGGACTAATGAAAAACTGTTTTTT.

The chain carries TRBV6-1 and TRBJ1-1; TRBD1 aligns across 7 bases. The length of the CDR3 is 14 residues. V was clipped by 8 bases and J by 3 bases; unmatched bases: 9. The V gene's germline CDR1 is MNHNS and CDR2 SASEGT. The CDR3 bases are TGTGCCAGCTCACAGGGGTTGGTGGACACTGAAGCTTTCTTT. Amino acids: CASSQGLVDTEAFF.

This chain connects TRBV6-1 to TRBJ1-5; 7 bases agree with TRBD1. The CDR3 runs to 14 residues. J gave up 4 bases and V 3 bases, and 3 bases lay outside the gene matches. The germline V gene has CDR1 MNHNS and CDR2 SASEGT. CDR3 coding DNA: TGTGCCAGCAGTGATCGACAGGGTAATCAGCCCCAGCATTTT. Amino acids: CASSDRQGNQPQHF.

The table lists this clone with a few counts. This sequence joins TRBV29-1 and TRBJ1-2; a possible D gene is TRBD1 (5 bases). Germline CDR1 and CDR2: SQVTM and ANQGSEA. The CDR3 is made up of 11 amino acids. V lost 5 bases and J 7 bases, leaving 11 bases between the germline ends. The CDR3 loop is CSVRGYTGYTF. The DNA for the CDR3 is TGCAGCGTTCGGGGGTATACTGGCTACACCTTC.

The rearrangement joins TRBV28 to TRBJ2-3, with TRBD1 matching 8 bases. Germline CDR1 MDHEN, CDR2 SYDVKM. The CDR3 sequence is 16 residues long. The J segment lost 2 bases and the V segment lost 5 bases, leaving 9 bases of the junction unmatched. DNA of the CDR3: TGTGCCAGCAGTCCGACGGACAGGGATGTCACAGATACGCAGTATTTT. It encodes CASSPTDRDVTDTQYF. Full variable domain (outside the CDR3, taken from reference TRBV28 and TRBJ2-3): DVKVTQSSRYLVKRTGEKVFLECVQDMDHENMFWYRQDPGLGLRLIYFSYDVKMKEKGDIPEGYSVSREKKERFSLILESASTNQTSMYLCASSPTDRDVTDTQYFGPGTRLTVL.

This clone was recorded a few times. This chain links TRBV6-6 with TRBJ2-5; no definite D call. Germline CDR1 MNHNY, CDR2 SVGAGI (reference sequence). The CDR3 loop spans 12 amino acids. With 2 bases removed from V and 5 bases from J, the gap between germline ends came to 6 bases. The CDR3 DNA reads as TGTGCCAGCAGTTACGTCTCCGAGACCCAGTACTTC. Amino acids: CASSYVSETQYF.

The chain joins TRBV29-1 to TRBJ2-7; the D is unclear. The CDR3 contains 13 residues. V dropped 6 bases and J dropped 6 bases, with 18 bases sitting between them. Germline values: CDR1 SQVTM, CDR2 ANQGSEA. Here the CDR3 DNA reads TGCAGCGTGGAGTCCCGGAGCAGAGGCGAGCAGTACTTC. Its protein product is CSVESRSRGEQYF.

The V gene is TRBV29-1, the J gene TRBJ1-1; D uncertain. V was clipped by 6 bases and J by 0 bases, with 5 bases between them. Germline V gene sequence: CDR1 SQVTM, CDR2 ANQGSEA. The CDR3 runs 11 residues. The CDR3 loop is CSVAMNTEAFF. CDR3 coding DNA: TGCAGCGTAGCCATGAACACTGAAGCTTTCTTT.

This clone was detected only a few times. The chain joins TRBV7-3 to TRBJ2-7; a weak D match, TRBD2 (5 bases). The V gene's germline CDR1 is SGHTA and CDR2 FQGTGA. The V gene lost 6 bases and the J gene lost 4 bases, with 19 bases spanning the gap. The CDR3 runs 15 residues. The CDR3 protein is CASRSGPGFAYEQYF. The CDR3 DNA is TGTGCCAGCAGATCCGGACCGGGATTTGCGTACGAGCAGTACTTC. Full variable domain (outside the CDR3, taken from reference TRBV7-3 and TRBJ2-7): GAGVSQTPSNKVTEKGKYVELRCDPISGHTALYWYRQSLGQGPEFLIYFQGTGAADDSGLPNDRFFAVRPEGSVSTLKIQRTERGDSAVYLCASRSGPGFAYEQYFGPGTRLTVT.

The V and J genes are TRBV30 and TRBJ2-2; D unclear. V was shortened by 5 bases and J by 1 base, with 14 bases between the two germline ends. Looked up from germline, CDR1 is GTSNPN and CDR2 is SVGIG (reference sequence). The CDR3 contains 15 residues. The CDR3 region has the DNA TGTGCCTGGGCACTGAGTTCTTTGAACACCGGGGAGCTGTTTTTT. It codes for CAWALSSLNTGELFF.

This clone was seen a single time. The chain recombines TRBV29-1 with TRBJ1-2; D not resolved. Germline V CDR1 and CDR2: SQVTM, ANQGSEA. The CDR3 loop spans 14 amino acids. With 2 bases removed from V and 2 bases from J, the gap between germline ends came to 12 bases. CDR3 in DNA: TGCAGCGTTGAACTCCCCGCGGGGAACTATGGCTACACCTTC. Protein: CSVELPAGNYGYTF.

The gene calls are TRBV5-1 and TRBJ2-7; the D gene is possibly TRBD2 (5 bases). Between the trimmed V and J ends, which lost 6 bases and 3 bases, there was a span of 16 bases. This CDR3 region has 14 residues. Per germline, CDR1 SGHRS and CDR2 YFSETQ. CDR3 amino acids: CASTPGNGNYEQYF. DNA for the CDR3: TGCGCCAGCACCCCCGGGAATGGGAACTACGAGCAGTACTTC. Full variable domain (outside the CDR3, taken from reference TRBV5-1 and TRBJ2-7): KAGVTQTPRYLIKTRGQQVTLSCSPISGHRSVSWYQQTPGQGLQFLFEYFSETQRNKGNFPGRFSGRQFSNSRSEMNVSTLELGDSALYLCASTPGNGNYEQYFGPGTRLTVT.

The table lists this clone with a count of one. This rearrangement joins TRBV5-1 to TRBJ2-3, with TRBD2 as a possible D gene (6 bases). Germline CDR1 SGHRS, CDR2 YFSETQ. Trimming took off 3 bases at V and 0 bases at J, with 17 bases between the two ends. This CDR3 is built from 17 residues. The CDR3 loop reads CASSWDPGRDSTDTQYF. The CDR3 DNA is TGCGCCAGCAGCTGGGACCCCGGGCGGGATAGCACAGATACGCAGTATTTT.

V and J are TRBV7-6 and TRBJ2-7; a possible D gene is TRBD1 (5 bases). The CDR3 runs to 14 residues. The germline gives CDR1 SGHVS, CDR2 FNYEAQ. Trimming shortened V by 4 bases and J by 3 bases, and 13 bases separated the two germline ends. The chain's CDR3 is CASSYDSNFYEQYF. The CDR3 DNA sequence: TGTGCCAGCAGCTATGACAGCAACTTCTACGAGCAGTACTTC.

J is TRBJ1-1 and V is TRBV18, with 10 bases identical to TRBD1. CDR3 size: 18 residues. V lost 2 bases to trimming and J lost 0 bases; unmatched junction nucleotides: 9. CDR1 and CDR2 from the germline V gene are KGHSH and LQKENI. CDR3 amino acids: CASSPKTGQGILNTEAFF. In DNA, the CDR3 is TGTGCCAGCTCACCAAAAACGGGACAGGGGATTCTGAACACTGAAGCTTTCTTT.

The rearrangement joins TRBV19 to TRBJ1-1; TRBD1 agrees at 7 bases. CDR3 length equals 14 residues. J was trimmed by 5 bases and V by 8 bases; bases with no gene match: 11. Germline V CDR1 and CDR2: LNHDA, SQIVND (reference sequence). The CDR3 DNA sequence: TGTGCCAGTTTCGAGACAGGGTGGAGGACTGAAGCTTTCTTT. This gives the protein CASFETGWRTEAFF.